This entry lists 17 T cell receptor beta chains sequenced from one sample in a study of blood T cell repertoires in COVID-19. Method: immunoSEQ multiplex PCR; TCRdb's copy keeps in-frame clones and lacks some. The repertoire holds around 380,000 clones, with 81% as singletons. The sample consisted of peripheral blood. The source of these receptors is a human donor with acute or convalescent COVID-19. The donor label of this sample is uncertain.

The gene calls are TRBV5-8 and TRBJ2-1; D is perhaps TRBD2 (6 bases). V was clipped by 5 bases and J by 7 bases, with 19 bases between them. Germline CDR1 is SGHTS and CDR2 is YDEGEE. The length of the CDR3 is 15 residues. CDR3 nucleotide sequence: TGTGCCAGCAGTCAAGGCGGGGTATTATTAAATGAGCAGTTCTTC. It is translated as CASSQGGVLLNEQFF.

V usage is TRBV5-5 and J usage is TRBJ1-4; TRBD1 aligns across 7 bases. The CDR3 has 14 amino acids. From germline, CDR1 is SGHKS and CDR2 YYEKEE (reference sequence). V lost 3 bases to trimming and J lost 7 bases; unmatched junction nucleotides: 6. CDR3 region: CASSSRQGGEKLFF. The CDR3 DNA sequence: TGTGCCAGCAGCTCCCGACAGGGAGGTGAAAAACTGTTTTTT.

The chain carries TRBV24-1 and TRBJ2-2, with 9 bases fitting TRBD1. CDR1 and CDR2 (germline): KGHDR, SFDVKD. Trimming cost V 8 bases and J 4 bases; bases outside gene matches: 7. The CDR3 is made up of 15 amino acids. The CDR3 bases are TGTGCCACCAAGCCCGGGACAGGGTTCACCGGGGAGCTGTTTTTT. It codes for CATKPGTGFTGELFF.

This clone appeared many times. V gene TRBV5-5 combines with J gene TRBJ1-1, with D maybe TRBD1 (5 bases). Germline V gene sequence: CDR1 SGHKS, CDR2 YYEKEE (reference sequence). The CDR3 spans 13 residues. Between the trimmed V and J ends, which lost 4 bases and 2 bases, there was a span of 9 bases. The CDR3 loop is CASSRTGNTEAFF. Written as DNA, the CDR3 is TGTGCCAGCAGCCGTACAGGTAACACTGAAGCTTTCTTT.

The genes are TRBV18 and TRBJ1-1, with D perhaps TRBD1 (5 bases). CDR3 length: 13 residues. CDR1 and CDR2 from the germline V gene are KGHSH and LQKENI. V was trimmed by 3 bases and J by 11 bases, leaving 16 bases between them. Here the CDR3 reads CASSPDKNRWAFF. The CDR3 DNA is TGTGCCAGCTCACCGGACAAAAACAGGTGGGCTTTCTTT.

This clone appeared a few times. V and J are TRBV27 and TRBJ2-3; 13 bases line up with TRBD2. The CDR3 consists of 17 residues. CDR1 is MNHEY and CDR2 is SMNVEV in the germline V gene (reference sequence). Unmatched junction bases numbered 6, after V lost 5 bases and J lost 1 base. CDR3 residues: CASSQGLAGFGTDTQYF. Here the CDR3 DNA reads TGTGCCAGCAGTCAGGGACTAGCGGGGTTCGGCACAGATACGCAGTATTTT.

This clone was counted only a few times. The chain recombines TRBV13 with TRBJ2-1; 7 nucleotides match TRBD2. Germline trimming cut 2 bases from V and 6 bases from J; bases unmatched to any gene: 4. This CDR3 is built from 14 residues. The germline V gene encodes CDR1 PRHDT and CDR2 FYEKMQ (reference sequence). DNA of the CDR3: TGTGCCAGCAGCTTACGGGTAGCGGGCAATGAGCAGTTCTTC. Residues: CASSLRVAGNEQFF.

A single count supports this clone. This chain connects TRBV11-2 to TRBJ2-7, with 7 bases matching TRBD1. Unmatched junction bases numbered 1, after V lost 2 bases and J lost 3 bases. In germline, CDR1 is SGHAT, CDR2 FQNNGV. This CDR3 is built from 13 residues. As DNA, the CDR3 is TGTGCCAGCAGCTTACCAGGGGGCTACGAGCAGTACTTC. This gives the protein CASSLPGGYEQYF.

This chain joins TRBV5-4 and TRBJ1-4; 9 nucleotides match TRBD1. Per germline, CDR1 SGHNT and CDR2 YYREEE (reference sequence). Trimming cost V 4 bases and J 5 bases; bases outside gene matches: 6. The CDR3 sequence is 15 residues long. The CDR3 bases are TGTGCCAGCAGCCTGTCCGGGACAGGGAATGAAAAACTGTTTTTT. It translates to CASSLSGTGNEKLFF.

This clone was counted only a few times. V is TRBV5-1 and J is TRBJ2-1, with 11 bases fitting TRBD1. The CDR3 spans 14 residues. CDR1 is SGHRS and CDR2 is YFSETQ in the germline V gene. With V trimmed by 0 bases and J by 10 bases, 3 bases remained unmatched. In nucleotides, the CDR3 is TGCGCCAGCAGCTTGGGGACAGGGGGCAGGGAGCAGTTCTTC. Encoded protein: CASSLGTGGREQFF.

The chain is built from TRBV25-1 and TRBJ1-6; no clear D gene. The ends were cut back, 0 bases at V and 13 bases at J, with 7 bases in the middle. The CDR3 extends over 12 amino acids. The V gene's germline CDR1 is MGHDK and CDR2 SYGVNS. The CDR3 sequence: CASSEYPGPLHF. The CDR3 DNA sequence: TGTGCCAGCAGTGAATACCCGGGGCCCCTCCACTTT.

The rearrangement links TRBV6-6 to TRBJ2-7, with D unclear. Trimming cost V 5 bases and J 12 bases, with 20 bases left between them. This CDR3 region has 13 residues. The V gene's germline CDR1 is MNHNY and CDR2 SVGAGI (reference sequence). The DNA of the CDR3 is TGTGCCAGCAGTGACCTAAGAGGTACTGTTCCGTACTTC. Its translation is CASSDLRGTVPYF.

V usage is TRBV2 and J usage is TRBJ2-1; a possible D gene is TRBD2 (5 bases). The CDR3 sequence is 11 residues long. Germline V gene sequence: CDR1 SNHLY, CDR2 FYNNEI. Trimming took 6 bases from V and 12 from J, leaving 12 bases between them. CDR3 amino acids: CASRRGIGQFF. For the CDR3, the DNA is TGTGCCAGCAGACGGGGTATAGGGCAGTTCTTC.

The rearrangement uses TRBV9 and TRBJ1-2, with 9 bases identical to TRBD1. CDR1 and CDR2 from the germline V gene are SGDLS and YYNGEE. After removal of 4 bases from V and 5 bases from J, the junction contained 9 bases not matched to a gene. This CDR3 region has 15 residues. The CDR3 loop is CASSPTGTGTYGYTF. CDR3 nucleotides: TGTGCCAGCAGCCCCACCGGGACAGGGACTTATGGCTACACCTTC.

The chain has TRBV6-1 and TRBJ1-4, with 9 bases lining up with TRBD1. Germline V lookup: CDR1 MNHNS, CDR2 SASEGT. CDR3 size: 14 residues. The J segment lost 8 bases and the V segment lost 2 bases, leaving 3 bases of the junction unmatched. DNA of the CDR3: TGTGCCAGCAGTGAAAGACAGGGGGGAGAAAAACTGTTTTTT. Its protein is CASSERQGGEKLFF.

The chain has TRBV2 and TRBJ1-1, with D hard to call. V was cut by 2 bases and J by 6 bases, with 16 bases left in between. The CDR3 runs to 15 residues. Germline V CDR1 and CDR2: SNHLY, FYNNEI. The CDR3: CASSEYARQVSEAFF. The CDR3 DNA follows: TGTGCCAGCAGTGAATATGCACGCCAGGTATCTGAAGCTTTCTTT. Full variable domain (outside the CDR3, taken from reference TRBV2 and TRBJ1-1): EPEVTQTPSHQVTQMGQEVILRCVPISNHLYFYWYRQILGQKVEFLVSFYNNEISEKSEIFDDQFSVERPDGSNFTLKIRSTKLEDSAMYFCASSEYARQVSEAFFGQGTRLTVV.

This clone was seen a single time. The V and J genes are TRBV28 and TRBJ1-3; perhaps TRBD1 as D (6 bases). V was clipped by 4 bases and J by 0 bases, with 28 bases between them. The CDR3 consists of 21 residues. The germline gives CDR1 MDHEN, CDR2 SYDVKM. The CDR3 coding sequence is TGTGCCAGCAGTTGGAGGGGGGGTAGATCTGGGATGGAGGGCTCTGGAAACACCATATATTTT. The encoded protein is CASSWRGGRSGMEGSGNTIYF.